This is a list of T cell receptor beta chains from one sample in a study of blood T cell repertoires in COVID-19. Repertoires were generated with immunoSEQ multiplex PCR, while TCRdb's copy carries only in-frame clones and drops some. The sample has 250,000 or so clones, roughly 86% seen once. Material for sequencing was peripheral blood. The source of these receptors is a man between 50 and 59 years old with acute or convalescent COVID-19. Each CDR3 is given with its conserved first and last residue. Fields, in order: J gene, D gene, V gene, CDR3 protein. A D gene is named only where the DNA matches it firmly.

TRBJ2-7,TRBD1,TRBV5-1,CASSFRTGGSNEQYF
TRBJ1-1,NA,TRBV11-3,CASSPSLSTEAFF
TRBJ2-1,NA,TRBV11-2,CASSFSGDEQFF
TRBJ1-2,NA,TRBV5-1,CASSPEQGRYGYTF
TRBJ2-3,NA,TRBV18,CASSPLGDMADTQYF
TRBJ2-1,NA,TRBV20-1,CSARGPDEQFF
TRBJ1-6,TRBD1,TRBV6-5,CAIRDRGNSPLHF
TRBJ1-5,NA,TRBV7-9,CASSPPGSNQPQHF
TRBJ1-4,TRBD1,TRBV7-9,CASSSLGTGKEKLFF
TRBJ2-1,TRBD2,TRBV3-1/TRBV3-2,CASSQASGVNEQFF
TRBJ1-1,NA,TRBV10-1,CASSDGGEAFF
TRBJ2-7,TRBD1,TRBV27,CASSLGTGSYEQYF
TRBJ1-4,NA,TRBV3-1/TRBV3-2,CASSQGHEKLFF
TRBJ1-5,TRBD1,TRBV2,CASSRTGGNQPQHF
TRBJ1-6,NA,TRBV6-1,CASSEGAGFLMGSPLHF
TRBJ2-3,TRBD2,TRBV28,CASSWGRGVNTQYF
TRBJ2-7,NA,TRBV6-5,CASFRDGEQYF
TRBJ1-2,NA,TRBV5-1,CASSFPPDGYTF
TRBJ2-1,NA,TRBV4-1,CASSHPERHSHYNEQFF
TRBJ2-2,NA,TRBV19,CASTHFGGDTGELFF
TRBJ1-4,NA,TRBV18,CASSPETTNEKLFF
TRBJ1-5,NA,TRBV2,CASSRSDNQPQHF
TRBJ1-4,NA,TRBV27,CASSPWGVGEKLFF
TRBJ1-4,NA,TRBV6-5,CASSPPPGSFRKLFF
TRBJ1-2,NA,TRBV4-1,CASSPRERDNYGYTF
TRBJ2-7,TRBD2,TRBV7-2,CASSLKGGYSYEQYF
TRBJ1-6,TRBD1,TRBV5-1,CASSRGQGSPLHF
TRBJ1-2,TRBD1,TRBV12-3/TRBV12-4,CASSPGGSYGYTF
TRBJ1-1,NA,TRBV27,CASSLGGGAPTEAFF
TRBJ2-2,TRBD2,TRBV28,CASNRLAGGVGAGELFF
TRBJ1-2,TRBD1,TRBV10-2,CASQTGESNYGYTF
TRBJ2-7,TRBD1,TRBV11-1,CASSSGTGGYEQYF
TRBJ2-1,NA,TRBV5-8,CASSLRWPAGRNEQFF
TRBJ2-7,NA,TRBV12-3/TRBV12-4,CASSFAAGYEQYF
TRBJ1-2,TRBD1,TRBV2,CASRKPAGTGDGYTF
TRBJ2-7,TRBD1,TRBV27,CASSLQGVPYEQYF
TRBJ2-1,TRBD2,TRBV29-1,CSVGRRGDYNEQFF
TRBJ1-3,TRBD1,TRBV28,CASSLRQGFSGNTIYF
TRBJ2-1,NA,TRBV29-1,CSVVGDNEQFF
TRBJ1-2,NA,TRBV19,CAPDGQGRGGYTF
TRBJ1-5,NA,TRBV11-2,CASSLGRGGNQPQHF
TRBJ1-2,TRBD1,TRBV7-3,CASSAQGTGANGYTF
TRBJ2-3,TRBD2,TRBV6-2/TRBV6-3,CASSWISGRATDTQYF
TRBJ2-4,TRBD2,TRBV27,CASSLRGGSDIQYF
TRBJ1-1,NA,TRBV6-1,CASSEHRDTEAFF
TRBJ2-7,NA,TRBV5-1,CASSLESRYEQYF
TRBJ1-2,NA,TRBV27,CASSFRAQNHYGYTF
TRBJ2-5,NA,TRBV11-3,CASRYPTCQETQYF
TRBJ1-3,TRBD1,TRBV19,CASNPQGVGNTIYF
TRBJ1-6,TRBD1,TRBV11-2,CASSAWDRGYSPLHF
TRBJ2-1,NA,TRBV7-8,CASSLVGGMTYNEQFF
TRBJ1-4,NA,TRBV28,CASSLSGEGEKLFF
TRBJ2-2,TRBD2,TRBV7-6,CASSQRLAGELNTGELFF